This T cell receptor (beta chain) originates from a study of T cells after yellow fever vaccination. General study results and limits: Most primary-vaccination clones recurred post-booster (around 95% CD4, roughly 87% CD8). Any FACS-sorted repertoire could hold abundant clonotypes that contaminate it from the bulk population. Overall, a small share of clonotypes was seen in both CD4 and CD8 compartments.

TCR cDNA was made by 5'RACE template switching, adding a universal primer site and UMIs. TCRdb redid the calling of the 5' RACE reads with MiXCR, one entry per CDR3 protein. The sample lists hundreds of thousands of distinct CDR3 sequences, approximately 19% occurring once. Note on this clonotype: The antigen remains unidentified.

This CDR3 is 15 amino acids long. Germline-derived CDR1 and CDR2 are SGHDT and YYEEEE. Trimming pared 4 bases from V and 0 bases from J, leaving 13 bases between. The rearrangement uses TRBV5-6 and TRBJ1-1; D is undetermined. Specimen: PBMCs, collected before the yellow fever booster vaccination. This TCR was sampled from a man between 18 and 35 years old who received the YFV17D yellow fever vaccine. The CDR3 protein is CASSPPNSLNTEAFF. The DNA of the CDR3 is TGTGCCAGCAGCCCCCCTAACAGCTTGAACACTGAAGCTTTCTTT.